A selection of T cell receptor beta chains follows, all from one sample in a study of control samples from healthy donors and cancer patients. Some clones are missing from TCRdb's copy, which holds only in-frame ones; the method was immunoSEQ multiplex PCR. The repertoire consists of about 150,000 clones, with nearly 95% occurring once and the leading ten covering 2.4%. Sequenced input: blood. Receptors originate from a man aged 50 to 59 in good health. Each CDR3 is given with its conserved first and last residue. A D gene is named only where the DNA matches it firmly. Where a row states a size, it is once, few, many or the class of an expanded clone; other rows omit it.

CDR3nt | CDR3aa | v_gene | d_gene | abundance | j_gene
TGCGCCAGCAGCTTGGGTGGGGTTGGAGAGACCCAGTACTTC | CASSLGGVGETQYF | TRBV5-1 | NA | NA | TRBJ2-5
TGCGCCAGCAGTGAGTCGACCCAGGGCCTCTCCTACAATGAGCAGTTCTTC | CASSESTQGLSYNEQFF | TRBV10-1 | NA | NA | TRBJ2-1
TGTGCCAGCAGTATACCGGGACAGCAAGAGACCCAGTACTTC | CASSIPGQQETQYF | TRBV2 | TRBD1 | once | TRBJ2-5
TGTGCCAGCAGCTTAGCTGGGGGGACTAGCCCCGGGGATACGCAGTATTTT | CASSLAGGTSPGDTQYF | TRBV7-9 | TRBD2 | NA | TRBJ2-3
TGTGCCAGCTCACCCCGGTCAGGGGGAGAGGCGAACACTGAAGCTTTCTTT | CASSPRSGGEANTEAFF | TRBV18 | TRBD1 | NA | TRBJ1-1
TGTGCCAGCAGCCAAGTCTTACTAGCGGGGGGTACCGGGGAGCTGTTTTTT | CASSQVLLAGGTGELFF | TRBV3-1/TRBV3-2 | TRBD2 | NA | TRBJ2-2
TGTGCCAGCGTTGGGGGTAGCGGGTTTCCTTACAATGAGCAGTTCTTC | CASVGGSGFPYNEQFF | TRBV28 | TRBD2 | NA | TRBJ2-1
TGCAGCGCCGGAGGCAGGGCGAACACCGGGGAGCTGTTTTTT | CSAGGRANTGELFF | TRBV29-1 | NA | NA | TRBJ2-2
TGTGCCAGCAGTCCCCCCCCCGGACTGTCGTGGGGCGATACGCAGTATTTT | CASSPPPGLSWGDTQYF | TRBV28 | NA | NA | TRBJ2-3
TGCGCCAGCAGCTTGACCGGGGATCTCCACGAGCAGTACTTC | CASSLTGDLHEQYF | TRBV5-1 | NA | NA | TRBJ2-7
TGCGCCAGCAGCTTGGGCGGTAGCGGGAGCTTCTACAATGAGCAGTTCTTC | CASSLGGSGSFYNEQFF | TRBV5-1 | TRBD2 | once | TRBJ2-1
TGCGCCAGCGCCCGGGACCTGTCCTACGAGCAGTACTTC | CASARDLSYEQYF | TRBV10-2 | NA | NA | TRBJ2-7
TGTGCCAGCAGCCCCCAAGGACAGACCGGGGAGCTGTTTTTT | CASSPQGQTGELFF | TRBV9 | NA | NA | TRBJ2-2
TGTGCCAGCAGCCAAGCAACAGGTGTTAACTCTGGGGCCAACGTCCTGACTTTC | CASSQATGVNSGANVLTF | TRBV3-1/TRBV3-2 | NA | NA | TRBJ2-6
TGTGCCAGCCGGAACGGGAGGTACGGTGAGCAGTACTTC | CASRNGRYGEQYF | TRBV19 | TRBD2 | NA | TRBJ2-7
TGCAGCGTTGTGGGACCGCTCTGGCTGGAGACCCAGTACTTC | CSVVGPLWLETQYF | TRBV29-1 | NA | NA | TRBJ2-5
TGTGCCAGCAGCTTAGACAGGGAAGGCTACACCTTC | CASSLDREGYTF | TRBV7-9 | NA | NA | TRBJ1-2
TGTGCCAGCAACACTATAGCGGGAGGGCTGGGTAATGAGCAGTTCTTC | CASNTIAGGLGNEQFF | TRBV11-2 | TRBD2 | NA | TRBJ2-1
TGTGCCTGGAGTGTACAAGGGTTAAATGAAAAACTGTTTTTT | CAWSVQGLNEKLFF | TRBV30 | NA | NA | TRBJ1-4
TGTGCCAGCAGCCCACAGGGGTTCACTGAAGCTTTCTTT | CASSPQGFTEAFF | TRBV28 | TRBD1 | NA | TRBJ1-1
TGTGCCAGCAGTTTTGGGACAGGACCCTACGAGCAGTACTTC | CASSFGTGPYEQYF | TRBV28 | TRBD1 | NA | TRBJ2-7
TGTGCCACCGGGACATGGAACACCGGGGAGCTGTTTTTT | CATGTWNTGELFF | TRBV10-3 | NA | NA | TRBJ2-2
TGCGCCAGCAGTGGAGGCGGAGTAAACACCGGGGAGCTGTTTTTT | CASSGGGVNTGELFF | TRBV10-1 | NA | NA | TRBJ2-2
TGTGCCAGCAGTTCCGGGACACCCACTTGGGGCGCTTTCTTT | CASSSGTPTWGAFF | TRBV28 | NA | NA | TRBJ1-1
TGTGCCAGCAGTCAACCGGGACAGGGGGCTCGGAACACTGAAGCTTTCTTT | CASSQPGQGARNTEAFF | TRBV7-9 | TRBD1 | NA | TRBJ1-1
TGTGCCAGCAGCCCTATTAGCGGGGCATACAATGAGCAGTTCTTC | CASSPISGAYNEQFF | TRBV11-2 | TRBD2 | NA | TRBJ2-1
TGTGCCAGCAGGACTCGGACAGGATCCACCGGGGAGCTGTTTTTT | CASRTRTGSTGELFF | TRBV28 | TRBD1 | NA | TRBJ2-2
TGTGCCAGCAGTCCTGGCCGGGAGGTAATCTACGAGCAGTACTTC | CASSPGREVIYEQYF | TRBV6-5 | TRBD2 | NA | TRBJ2-7
TGCGCCAGCAGCTTGGTCGACAGGGGTTCCTACAATGAGCAGTTCTTC | CASSLVDRGSYNEQFF | TRBV5-1 | TRBD1 | NA | TRBJ2-1
TGTGCCAGCAGCTTAAGGGCCATCGGTAACACCGGGGAGCTGTTTTTT | CASSLRAIGNTGELFF | TRBV11-2 | NA | NA | TRBJ2-2
TGTGCCAGCAGCCGAGGGGTTCGCGGCTCTGGGGCCAACGTCCTGACTTTC | CASSRGVRGSGANVLTF | TRBV3-1/TRBV3-2 | NA | NA | TRBJ2-6
TGTGCCAGCAGCTTCGGTAGCGGGAGCCTGTACGAGCAGTACTTC | CASSFGSGSLYEQYF | TRBV5-4 | TRBD2 | NA | TRBJ2-7
TGCGCCAGCAGCTCTCCCTCCTACGAGCAGTACTTC | CASSSPSYEQYF | TRBV5-1 | NA | NA | TRBJ2-7
TGCAGTGCTAGTAGGGACGGGAATTACGCCAATAGCAATCAGCCCCAGCATTTT | CSASRDGNYANSNQPQHF | TRBV20-1 | NA | NA | TRBJ1-5
TGTGCCAGCAGCGTAGGGGGTGGCTACACCTTC | CASSVGGGYTF | TRBV6-5 | NA | NA | TRBJ1-2
TGTGCCAGCAGCTTGGTTGTTTCCTACGAGCAGTACTTC | CASSLVVSYEQYF | TRBV5-6 | NA | NA | TRBJ2-7
TGTGCCAGCAGCTTTTTGGGACTAGCGAGCACAGATACGCAGTATTTT | CASSFLGLASTDTQYF | TRBV5-4 | TRBD2 | NA | TRBJ2-3
TGTGCCAGCAGTTCCCGTCAGGGGATTAACGAGCAGTACTTC | CASSSRQGINEQYF | TRBV27 | NA | NA | TRBJ2-7
TGTGCCAGCAGTTACTGGTCTTACACCGGGGAGCTGTTTTTT | CASSYWSYTGELFF | TRBV6-5 | NA | NA | TRBJ2-2
TGTGCCAGCAGCTTTATAGCGGGAGGCGCGGGGAGCTCCTACAATGAGCAGTTCTTC | CASSFIAGGAGSSYNEQFF | TRBV6-6 | TRBD2 | NA | TRBJ2-1
TGCGCCAGCAGCTTGGCAGCTAGCGGGAACGCGAATGAGCAGTTCTTC | CASSLAASGNANEQFF | TRBV5-1 | TRBD2 | once | TRBJ2-1
TGCAGTGCTAGTAGCCGGGGGGCGACTTTCTATGGCTACACCTTC | CSASSRGATFYGYTF | TRBV20-1 | NA | NA | TRBJ1-2
TGTGCCAGCAGTTTGCCGGGGCAGGTCACGAACATTCAGTACTTC | CASSLPGQVTNIQYF | TRBV28 | NA | NA | TRBJ2-4
TGCGCCAGCAGCCATCCCGGACTAGCGGGAGGGCCAGATACGCAGTATTTT | CASSHPGLAGGPDTQYF | TRBV4-1 | TRBD2 | NA | TRBJ2-3
TGCGCCAGCAGCTTGGCCGGGGGCTCCTCTGGAAACACCATATATTTT | CASSLAGGSSGNTIYF | TRBV5-1 | NA | NA | TRBJ1-3
TGCGCCAGCAGCGTAACCCAGGGTGGTGAGCAGTTCTTC | CASSVTQGGEQFF | TRBV5-1 | NA | NA | TRBJ2-1
TGTGCCAGCAGTTCGGGACGGTATAATTCACCCCTCCACTTT | CASSSGRYNSPLHF | TRBV6-5 | NA | once | TRBJ1-6
TGTGCCAGCGAATCTAGCGGGAGGGTCAATGAGCAGTTCTTC | CASESSGRVNEQFF | TRBV28 | TRBD2 | NA | TRBJ2-1
TGTGCCAGCAGCTTAGGACTAATGAATGAGCAGTTCTTC | CASSLGLMNEQFF | TRBV7-9 | NA | NA | TRBJ2-1
TGTGCCAGCAGTTTAATGGGGGCCGTCACTGAAGCTTTCTTT | CASSLMGAVTEAFF | TRBV28 | NA | NA | TRBJ1-1
TGTGCCAGCAGCCAGGGATCGCTACACGAGCAGTACTTC | CASSQGSLHEQYF | TRBV2 | NA | NA | TRBJ2-7
TGCGCCAGCAGCCAAGATGGGCAGGGGCGGTACGAGCAGTACTTC | CASSQDGQGRYEQYF | TRBV4-1 | NA | NA | TRBJ2-7
TGTGCCAGTAGTCCGGACAGGGGCTACAATGAGCAGTTCTTC | CASSPDRGYNEQFF | TRBV19 | TRBD1 | NA | TRBJ2-1